This T cell receptor beta chain was documented in a study of T cells after yellow fever vaccination. This clonotype has only a few counts. Template-switching 5'RACE yielded the TCR cDNA; a universal primer site and UMIs were added in the process. Using its own MiXCR run on the 5' RACE reads, TCRdb lists one record per CDR3 protein. The repertoire includes 280,000 or so distinct CDR3 sequences, approximately 8% of them detected once, and approximately 3.5% sits in the top ten. The CDR3 has 14 amino acids. Germline V gene sequence: CDR1 SGHDT, CDR2 YYEEEE. Trimming removed 3 bases at V and 2 bases at J, with 9 bases between.

The TCR comes from a man aged 18-30 years who received the YFV17D yellow fever vaccine. The material was CD4+ T cells sorted from PBMCs, obtained 5 days after the yellow fever booster vaccination. The rearrangement joins TRBV5-6 to TRBJ2-1, with D perhaps TRBD2 (5 bases). Here the CDR3 reads CASSSPTTYNEQFF. The CDR3 DNA sequence: TGTGCCAGCAGCTCCCCGACTACCTACAATGAGCAGTTCTTC.